Shown below are 29 T cell receptor beta chains from a single sample sequenced in a study of cytomegalovirus exposure and HLA in healthy donors. The PCR used 60 Vbeta and 13 Jbeta primers. Generated by immunoSEQ multiplex PCR, the TCRdb table keeps only in-frame clones and is missing some. Of approximately 200,000 clones in the sample, approximately 84% were seen once. The sequenced material came from PBMCs. The origin of the receptors is a boy aged 5-17 years in good health and CMV-seronegative.

The genes are TRBV5-4 and TRBJ2-7, with TRBD2 matching 11 bases. Looked up from germline, CDR1 is SGHNT and CDR2 is YYREEE (reference sequence). The CDR3 spans 16 residues. J was trimmed by 6 bases and V by 3 bases; bases with no gene match: 11. In DNA, the CDR3 is TGTGCCAGCAGCTATCACCTCCTAGCGGGGGGAGCCGAGCAGTACTTC. The encoded protein is CASSYHLLAGGAEQYF.

The V call is TRBV9, the J call TRBJ1-1; no clear D. Trimming stripped 0 bases from V and 1 base from J, with 4 bases between. The CDR3 totals 13 residues. Germline assignment: CDR1 SGDLS and CDR2 YYNGEE. Here the CDR3 DNA reads TGTGCCAGCAGCGTAGTATCGAACACTGAAGCTTTCTTT. This translates into CASSVVSNTEAFF.

This rearrangement joins TRBV7-9 to TRBJ2-7; 9 nucleotides align to TRBD1. The CDR3 extends over 17 amino acids. V was pared by 5 bases and J by 3 bases, with 14 bases of the junction left unmatched. The V gene's germline CDR1 is SEHNR and CDR2 FQNEAQ (reference sequence). Here the CDR3 DNA reads TGTGCCAGCAGCCCTGGACGGCCGGGACAGGGACTCTACGAGCAGTACTTC. It translates to CASSPGRPGQGLYEQYF.

V gene TRBV19 combines with J gene TRBJ1-5; 9 bases agree with TRBD1. The germline CDR1 and CDR2 sequences are LNHDA and SQIVND (reference sequence). With V trimmed by 9 bases and J by 0 bases, 12 bases remained unmatched. The CDR3 runs 17 residues. This chain's CDR3 is CASLPGQGPYSNQPQHF. The CDR3, as DNA: TGTGCCAGCCTCCCGGGACAGGGACCCTATAGCAATCAGCCCCAGCATTTT.

This chain joins TRBV7-9 and TRBJ1-2; a weak D match, TRBD1 (6 bases). The V gene's germline CDR1 is SEHNR and CDR2 FQNEAQ (reference sequence). CDR3 length: 14 amino acids. V lost 1 base to trimming and J lost 2 bases, with 8 bases between them. CDR3 loop: CASSLDQGNYGYTF. The CDR3 nucleotides are TGTGCCAGCAGCTTAGATCAGGGGAACTATGGCTACACCTTC.

The rearrangement joins TRBV19 to TRBJ2-1; 14 bases agree with TRBD2. The trim removed 7 bases at V and 7 bases at J, leaving 3 bases unmatched. The CDR3 runs 14 residues. Germline CDR1 is LNHDA and CDR2 is SQIVND (reference sequence). The CDR3 loop is CASIGTSGSNEQFF. Here the CDR3 DNA reads TGTGCCAGTATCGGGACTAGCGGGAGTAATGAGCAGTTCTTC.

In this sample, this clone turned up a few times. This chain joins TRBV9 and TRBJ2-3; maybe TRBD1 (6 bases). Trimming took 8 bases from V and 3 from J, leaving 13 bases between them. Germline CDR1 and CDR2: SGDLS and YYNGEE. The CDR3 spans 13 residues. The CDR3 here is CASTFRGTDTQYF. The CDR3 DNA reads TGTGCCAGTACCTTCAGGGGAACAGATACGCAGTATTTT.

This clone occurred once. The chain couples TRBV6-5 to TRBJ2-7, with 9 bases identical to TRBD1. Per the germline V gene, CDR1 is MNHEY and CDR2 is SVGAGI. J lost 4 bases, V lost 0 bases, and 4 bases had no gene match. CDR3 length equals 15 residues. CDR3 sequence: CASSYSRDRVYEQYF. The CDR3 DNA reads TGTGCCAGCAGTTACTCTCGGGACAGGGTGTACGAGCAGTACTTC.

V is TRBV9 and J is TRBJ2-1; no definite D call. This CDR3 spans 15 amino acids. The germline V gene encodes CDR1 SGDLS and CDR2 YYNGEE. The V and J ends lost 2 bases and 1 base respectively, with 10 bases between them. The CDR3 protein is CASSVDITSYNEQFF. CDR3 DNA: TGTGCCAGCAGCGTTGACATAACTTCCTACAATGAGCAGTTCTTC.

This clone was seen a handful of times. The chain combines TRBV4-3 with TRBJ1-1; possibly TRBD1 for D (5 bases). Trimming removed 3 bases at V and 1 base at J, with 9 bases between. The CDR3 runs 14 residues. Germline CDR1 and CDR2: LGHNA and YSLEER. CDR3 sequence reads: CASSQGGTNTEAFF. As DNA, the CDR3 is TGCGCCAGCAGCCAGGGGGGAACGAACACTGAAGCTTTCTTT.

The chain uses TRBV5-1 and TRBJ1-1; unclear D gene. CDR1 and CDR2 (germline): SGHRS, YFSETQ. V lost 0 bases to trimming and J lost 5 bases, with 8 bases between them. The CDR3 runs to 13 residues. The CDR3 protein is CASSLEQLTEAFF. The DNA of the CDR3 is TGCGCCAGCAGCTTGGAACAGTTGACTGAAGCTTTCTTT.

The chain has TRBV5-4 and TRBJ2-7; maybe TRBD1 (6 bases). The CDR3 totals 15 residues. Germline V gene data show CDR1 as SGHNT and CDR2 as YYREEE (reference sequence). V was cut by 4 bases and J by 3 bases, with 17 bases left in between. The CDR3 nucleotides read TGTGCCAGCAGCCGCCCCGGGACACCTAACTACGAGCAGTACTTC. It encodes CASSRPGTPNYEQYF.

The V gene is TRBV15, the J gene TRBJ1-5; D unresolved. V lost 6 bases to trimming and J lost 0 bases, with 6 bases between them. CDR3 length: 13 residues. Germline CDR1 and CDR2: LNHNV and YYDKDF (reference sequence). CDR3 amino acids: CATRRFSNQPQHF. In nucleotides, the CDR3 is TGTGCCACCAGGAGGTTTAGCAATCAGCCCCAGCATTTT.

The chain has TRBV11-3 and TRBJ2-2, with a weak D call TRBD2 (5 bases). Germline V gives CDR1 SGHNT, CDR2 YENEEA. This CDR3 has 17 residues. V was clipped by 3 bases and J by 2 bases, with 16 bases between them. DNA for the CDR3: TGTGCCAGCAGCTTGGGTGGAGGACGCCGAAACACCGGGGAGCTGTTTTTT. This encodes CASSLGGGRRNTGELFF.

The chain couples TRBV5-4 to TRBJ2-7; TRBD1 matches at 11 bases. CDR3 length equals 15 residues. Germline V gives CDR1 SGHNT, CDR2 YYREEE (reference sequence). Trimming took 1 base from V and 6 from J; bases not matched to a gene: 6. CDR3 amino acids: CASSLTPGTGGEQYF. The CDR3 DNA is TGTGCCAGCAGCTTGACACCCGGGACAGGGGGCGAGCAGTACTTC.

The V and J genes are TRBV29-1 and TRBJ2-1; possible D gene TRBD2, 6 bases. V was pared by 5 bases and J by 0 bases, with 14 bases between. This CDR3 is built from 15 residues. CDR1 and CDR2 (germline): SQVTM, ANQGSEA. Here the CDR3 reads CSVRGTRRSYNEQFF. Here the CDR3 DNA reads TGCAGCGTTCGGGGGACCCGACGCTCCTACAATGAGCAGTTCTTC.

V is TRBV7-9 and J is TRBJ1-4, with D tentatively TRBD1 (5 bases). V dropped 3 bases and J dropped 7 bases, with 15 bases sitting between them. CDR1 and CDR2 from the germline V gene are SEHNR and FQNEAQ (reference sequence). This CDR3 contains 15 residues. This CDR3 is CASSLGGDKAEKLFF. The CDR3 bases are TGTGCCAGCAGCTTGGGAGGGGATAAGGCTGAAAAACTGTTTTTT.

The V and J genes are TRBV9 and TRBJ2-3; 12 bases align to TRBD2. Per germline, CDR1 SGDLS and CDR2 YYNGEE. The CDR3 is 17 amino acids. The V gene end was trimmed by 0 bases and the J gene end by 3 bases; junction bases not matched to a gene: 5. The CDR3 spells CASSVGPSGRATDTQYF. CDR3 coding DNA: TGTGCCAGCAGCGTAGGTCCTAGCGGGAGGGCAACAGATACGCAGTATTTT.

The rearrangement links TRBV5-6 to TRBJ1-4; D perhaps matches TRBD1 (6 bases). The V gene's germline CDR1 is SGHDT and CDR2 YYEEEE. This CDR3 has 15 amino acids. The V end was cut by 4 bases, the J end by 5 bases, with 15 bases between. CDR3 sequence: CASSAAGQKNEKLFF. For the CDR3, the DNA is TGTGCCAGCAGCGCTGCTGGACAGAAGAATGAAAAACTGTTTTTT.

The chain links TRBV7-9 to TRBJ1-1; D is perhaps TRBD1 (6 bases). Trimming took 2 bases from V and 3 from J, leaving 16 bases between them. The CDR3 consists of 16 residues. Germline-derived CDR1 and CDR2 are SEHNR and FQNEAQ (reference sequence). This chain's CDR3 is CASSLMAGVGHTEAFF. The CDR3 DNA reads TGTGCCAGCAGCTTAATGGCAGGGGTTGGTCACACTGAAGCTTTCTTT.

This clone was counted only a few times. The chain carries TRBV5-6 and TRBJ2-1, with D possibly matching TRBD2 (5 bases). V lost 7 bases and J 5 bases, leaving 16 bases between the germline ends. CDR3 length: 14 residues. Per the germline V gene, CDR1 is SGHDT and CDR2 is YYEEEE. The CDR3 DNA reads TGTGCCAGCTGTCTCGGGATCTCGGACAATGAGCAGTTCTTC. This gives the protein CASCLGISDNEQFF.

The chain has TRBV6-5 and TRBJ1-5; D is ambiguous. The CDR3 is 14 amino acids. Germline CDR1 reads MNHEY; CDR2 reads SVGAGI. V lost 2 bases, J lost 3 bases, and 8 bases lay in between. The CDR3 protein is CASSYSGVNQPQHF. The CDR3, as DNA: TGTGCCAGCAGTTACAGCGGGGTCAATCAGCCCCAGCATTTT.

V is TRBV13 and J is TRBJ2-5; 7 bases fit TRBD1. The end of the DNA fits TRBJ2-7 better, so the J call may be wrong. This CDR3 is built from 13 residues. CDR1 PRHDT and CDR2 FYEKMQ come from the germline V gene (reference sequence). For the CDR3, the DNA is TGTGCCAGCAGTCAAAGACAGGGCTACGAGCAGTACTTC. This translates into CASSQRQGYEQYF.

This sequence joins TRBV6-1 and TRBJ2-5; 10 positions agree with TRBD2. The J segment lost 5 bases and the V segment lost 10 bases, leaving 13 bases of the junction unmatched. Per germline, CDR1 MNHNS and CDR2 SASEGT. The CDR3 length is 15 residues. The CDR3: CATTTSSGRGETQYF. DNA for the CDR3: TGTGCCACAACCACCTCTAGCGGGAGAGGGGAGACCCAGTACTTC.

The V and J genes are TRBV5-4 and TRBJ2-1, with a possible D match to TRBD2 (5 bases). Germline values: CDR1 SGHNT, CDR2 YYREEE (reference sequence). Trimming removed 4 bases at V and 3 bases at J, with 5 bases between. The CDR3 length is 12 residues. CDR3 coding DNA: TGTGCCAGCAGCCGGGACTACAATGAGCAGTTCTTC. Translation: CASSRDYNEQFF.

The chain joins TRBV7-9 to TRBJ1-2; TRBD1 matches at 9 bases. This CDR3 has 14 amino acids. Germline-derived CDR1 and CDR2 are SEHNR and FQNEAQ (reference sequence). V lost 1 base and J lost 7; bases outside the gene matches: 4. CDR3 in amino acids: CASSLGGTGSGYTF. The CDR3, as DNA: TGTGCCAGCAGCTTAGGGGGGACAGGGAGTGGCTACACCTTC.

The chain recombines TRBV29-1 with TRBJ1-2; D is possibly TRBD1 (5 bases). The CDR3 totals 13 residues. V was shortened by 2 bases and J by 7 bases, with 14 bases between the two germline ends. Germline-derived CDR1 and CDR2 are SQVTM and ANQGSEA. As DNA, the CDR3 is TGCAGCGTTGAAAGCAGGGTGCCTGGTGGCTACACCTTC. Protein: CSVESRVPGGYTF.

The rearrangement joins TRBV15 to TRBJ1-6; perhaps TRBD1 as D (6 bases). This CDR3 has 16 amino acids. The V gene's germline CDR1 is LNHNV and CDR2 YYDKDF (reference sequence). V was trimmed by 4 bases and J by 4 bases, leaving 14 bases between them. The chain's CDR3 is CATSTGGGGYNSPLHF. DNA for the CDR3: TGTGCCACCAGCACTGGGGGGGGCGGTTATAATTCACCCCTCCACTTT.

The rearrangement joins TRBV10-2 to TRBJ2-7; D possibly corresponds to TRBD1 (7 bases). Trimming left V 9 bases short and J 3 bases short, with 15 bases between. Per the germline V gene, CDR1 is WSHSY and CDR2 is SAAADI. This CDR3 is built from 13 residues. CDR3 sequence: CASCRGVNYEQYF. CDR3 nucleotides: TGCGCCAGTTGCAGGGGGGTAAACTACGAGCAGTACTTC.